Given below is one TCR beta chain in context. The sample holds one count of this clone. Its recognized antigen is unknown. One base away there is no much larger clone; base qualities are not given. The data are from a study of cytomegalovirus exposure and HLA in healthy donors (dated 2017 in TCRdb). For the wider study: An earlier analysis of several hundred of the donors reported 276 Gb of sequence data and about 120 million unique TCR beta sequences obtained from roughly 180 million T cells. The study profiled the T cell repertoires of hundreds of subjects by immunosequencing and related them to cytomegalovirus serostatus. In addition to the first cohort of approximately 670 subjects, a separate validation cohort of 130 or so different subjects was used. An earlier analysis of 587 of the donors used high-throughput TCR beta sequencing to judge whether each TCR beta V gene segment behaved as functional or pseudogenic. Of the roughly 400 genotyped donors, 75% to 85% were placed in the genetic ancestry cluster associated with self-reported Caucasian donors. Donor age, sex, ethnicity and CMV serostatus were compiled alongside the repertoire data. Genome-wide SNP genotypes for about 65% of the roughly 670 donors were used in a later genetic analysis, which treated that subset as a discovery cohort. Rather than drawing on any new phenotypic data, the later analysis identified candidate immune exposures from TCR beta sequences and the way those sequences occurred across donors. Four to six DR-DQ haplotypes were handled as single units for association and clustering, since linkage in the cohort was strong. The study aimed to test whether cataloging public T cell receptors could reveal signatures of past pathogen exposure. Every discovery cohort repertoire had been produced on one sequencing platform. Among about 410 genotyped donors of the cohort, an average of around 250,000 unique TCR beta nucleotide sequences was sequenced per donor, of which about 18% were non-productive. Class I and class II HLA loci were covered by the typing at four-digit resolution. The number of donors typed differed by locus, with about 629-630 for A, B, C, DRB1 and DQB1, roughly 550 for DQA1, 600 to 610 for DPA1, and around 430 for DPB1. To predict cytomegalovirus infection status, the study combined high-throughput TCR immunosequencing, statistical association of individual TCRs with disease status, and machine learning. An early release that covered about 600 HLA-typed donors contained approximately 300 gigabases of sequencing data and about 84 million unique TCR sequences. A later analysis re-analyzed previously published TCR beta repertoires from 650 to 800 donors and added high-resolution HLA genotyping to study TCR occurrence patterns. Study-wide conclusions, independent of this receptor: A few of the identified cytomegalovirus-associated TCR beta chains were confirmed in vitro to be specific for cytomegalovirus antigens. A later genetic analysis reported fewer N-insertions in productive TCRs among donors in an Asian-associated ancestry cluster than the approximately 670-donor mean. Correlated functional status among segregating V segments might be attributable to linkage disequilibrium, but an unknown experimental factor could not be ruled out. A later analysis associated about 18,000 TCR beta sequences with specific HLA alleles at a false discovery rate of 0.05. A later analysis found that TCR association rates varied across HLA loci, with DRB1 alleles showing the most associated TCRs and HLA-C alleles the fewest. In an earlier analysis of approximately 600 of the donors, most TCR beta V segments were observed in productive rearrangements about 90% or about 30% of the time, broadly matching IMGT annotations. The 87-base-pair reads could not distinguish some IMGT-functional V segments, including TRBV6-2 and TRBV6-3, so those segments were excluded. Roughly uniform sequencing depth across donors was assumed in presence/absence analyses, although this assumption may not hold. While some public TCRs were present in many individuals, most TCR sequences turned up only very rarely across donors. Immune exposure information for the cohort was limited to CMV serostatus. The authors suggested that the approach could potentially be extended to other disease states and immunological phenotypes. A later analysis found that HLA-associated TCR beta chains were more clonally expanded and had lower generation probabilities than equally common non-associated chains. Because counts were too low, some 17 rarely observed V segments, including chromosome 9 orphons, were left out of the earlier analysis of several hundred of the donors. When HLA alleles, especially DR and DQ, strongly co-occurred, TCR associations were difficult to assign to individual alleles. Because HLA typing was missing for some donors at each locus, association tests included only the typed subset. A further reported finding was that TCR beta sequences accurately predicted the HLA-A and HLA-B alleles for most subjects in the first cohort. Cytomegalovirus status was reported to be diagnosed by the classifier with high specificity and sensitivity in both the original and validation cohorts. The study listed approximately 160 TCR beta chains as associated with cytomegalovirus. According to a later analysis, most CMV-associated TCR beta chains appeared to be HLA-restricted, and the HLA associations seemed to be driven largely by CMV exposure. The cohort was sequenced for TCR beta chains only, and without alpha or paired-chain data the features that could be detected were limited. A later analysis reported that several top co-occurrence clusters appeared linked to parvovirus B19, influenza, CMV and Epstein-Barr virus. A group of highly shared sequence variants was considered likely to be a technical artifact of the sequencing pipeline. In a later genetic analysis, a missense DCLRE1C variant was associated with V-gene and J-gene trimming of TCR beta chains, and the association was replicated in an independent cohort.

The cohort comprised hundreds of healthy bone marrow donors. All cohort members were sampled while nominally healthy, although unrecorded immune exposures were likely present. The donor tested CMV seropositive, placing the donor among the 289 seropositive members of the cohort. Each donor provided a peripheral blood sample, and peripheral blood mononuclear cells were used for TCR beta sequencing. The Qiagen DNeasy Blood Extraction Kit was used to extract genomic DNA from the blood cell samples. The library was produced with the immunoSEQ multiplex PCR assay. The multiplex PCR relied on a mix of 60 forward primers for TCR Vbeta segments and 13 reverse primers for TCR Jbeta segments. Amplification of the CDR3 region of rearranged TCR beta genes was performed with a multiplex PCR assay on genomic DNA. Amplified TCR beta libraries were sequenced as 87-base-pair reads on the Illumina HiSeq System. The paper's data handling went like this. A later analysis counted about 80 million unique TCR beta chains across the 670 or so repertoires, and 9 million to 14 million of these chains were shared by at least two donors. To remove PCR and sequencing errors, raw reads were error-corrected and collapsed into unique sequences using a nearest-neighbor algorithm that merged closely related sequences. V, D and J gene segments were assigned by aligning CDR3 sequences to IMGT reference sequences. For a sequence to be retained, at least a six-nucleotide match to both a V gene segment and a J gene segment was required. A rearrangement was called productive if the CDR3 had no stop codons and remained in frame with V and J, and every other rearrangement was called non-productive. Following IMGT convention, CDR3 was defined as the stretch from the second conserved V-encoded cysteine up to the conserved J-encoded phenylalanine. In an earlier analysis of some 550 of the donors, sequences lacking an unambiguous match to a single V gene segment were excluded. An earlier analysis of several hundred of the donors called V segments functional above 56.7% productive rearrangements and segregating when the between-donor standard deviation exceeded 5%. A statistical classification framework was built to diagnose cytomegalovirus status from the catalog of TCR beta chain sequences. A later analysis assigned V and J genes by comparing TCR nucleotide sequences with IMGT/GENE-DB human TR gene sequences. In a later analysis, CDR3 sequences and most-parsimonious VDJ recombination scenarios were assigned using the TCRdist pipeline. In a later analysis, each TCR beta chain was defined by its CDR3 amino acid sequence together with its V-gene family, and reads lacking a unique V-gene family were excluded. As a way to deal with suspected cross-contamination and a sequencing artifact, a later analysis dropped 450 to 600 nucleotide sequences that were highly shared and had low generation probability. A later analysis calculated a clonal expansion index for each public chain from normalized within-repertoire ranks of inferred template counts. A later analysis computed generation probabilities with a VDJ recombination model fitted to out-of-frame rearrangements, and checked the results against IGoR. In a later analysis, hypergeometric tests were used to score TCR-TCR, TCR-HLA and TCR-CMV co-occurrence, with a repertoire-size bias correction applied to TCR pairs. False discovery rates were estimated in a later analysis by permuting HLA or CMV assignments 20 times. In a later analysis, co-occurring TCRs were grouped using DBSCAN, with TCRdist sequence similarity added in when clustering inside HLA-allele-positive subsets. Co-occurrence clustering excluded repertoires with fewer than 30,000 or more than 120,000 public chains, plus five with anomalous nucleotide sharing. Entries here come from immuneACCESS through TCRdb and include only in-frame sequences with V and J called. Some clones fail to appear in such tables; in the studies checked, an unresolved V gene covers under half of the shortfall, and the cause of the remainder is unknown. V and J calls and clone size are given by that table; D and trimming were obtained from the DNA. Present in this sample are about 100,000 clones, approximately 72% of which were seen just once. Roughly 3% of the sample is in the top ten clones.

Measured from the cysteine to the phenylalanine, the CDR3 is 12 residues long. CDR3 DNA is the only sequence kept; it has 36 bases, read in frame from the first base. The sequence was collected from a female donor in good health and CMV-seropositive. Sequenced: PBMCs. The sequence is built from TRBV21-1 and TRBJ1-4. TRBV21-1 is reported as a pseudogene. The DNA sequence is TGTGCCAGCAAGGAGGCTAATGAAAAACTGTTTTTT. This yields the protein CASKEANEKLFF.